The present T cell receptor beta chain was sequenced within a study of blood T cell repertoires in COVID-19. As for the study in general: The United States, Italy and Spain supplied acute and convalescent COVID-19 samples. PBMCs, B-cell-depleted T cells, or T cells provided the cDNA or gDNA that made up the material.

The J segment lost 8 bases and the V segment lost 3 bases, leaving 6 bases of the junction unmatched. CDR1 and CDR2 (germline): SGDLS, YYNGEE. The CDR3 consists of 14 residues. Under the authors' procedure: Amplifying reference gene primers gave estimates of nucleated cell counts. Libraries were prepared by immunoSEQ multiplex PCR; TCRdb keeps only in-frame clonotypes and omits some of them. V, J and clone size were drawn from that table, and D and trimming were deduced from the DNA. The top ten clones hold about 18% of a sample with about 100,000 clones, around 93% of them seen once. The J gene is TRBJ1-5, the V gene TRBV9, with 9 bases aligning to TRBD1. The TCR originated in a man aged 50-59 years with acute or convalescent COVID-19. Sequenced sample: peripheral blood. The CDR3 nucleotides read TGTGCCAGCAGCGGGGGACAGGGTTACGAGCCCCAGCATTTT. Its protein is CASSGGQGYEPQHF.